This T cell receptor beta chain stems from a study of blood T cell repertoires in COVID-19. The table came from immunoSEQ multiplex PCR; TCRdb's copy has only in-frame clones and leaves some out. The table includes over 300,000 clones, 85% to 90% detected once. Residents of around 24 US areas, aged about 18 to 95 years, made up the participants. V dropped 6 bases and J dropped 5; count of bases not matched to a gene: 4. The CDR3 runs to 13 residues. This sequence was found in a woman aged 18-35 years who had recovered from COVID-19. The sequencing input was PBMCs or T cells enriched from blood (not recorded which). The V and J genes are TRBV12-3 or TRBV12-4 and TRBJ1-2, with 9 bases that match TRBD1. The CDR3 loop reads CASSDDRGYGYTF. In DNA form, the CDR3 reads TGTGCCAGCAGCGACGACAGGGGGTATGGCTACACCTTC.